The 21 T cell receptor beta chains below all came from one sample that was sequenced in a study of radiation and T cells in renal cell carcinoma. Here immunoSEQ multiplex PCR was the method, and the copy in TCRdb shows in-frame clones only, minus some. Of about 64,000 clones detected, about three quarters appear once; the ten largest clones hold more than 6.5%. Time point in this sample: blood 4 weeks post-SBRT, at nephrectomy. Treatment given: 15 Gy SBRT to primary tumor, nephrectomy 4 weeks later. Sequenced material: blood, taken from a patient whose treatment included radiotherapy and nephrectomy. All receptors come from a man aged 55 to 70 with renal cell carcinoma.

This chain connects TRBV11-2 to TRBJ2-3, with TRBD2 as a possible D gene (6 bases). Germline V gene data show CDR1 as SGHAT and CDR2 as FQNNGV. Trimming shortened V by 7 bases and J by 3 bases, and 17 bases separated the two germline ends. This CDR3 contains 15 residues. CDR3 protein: CASTHGGRATDTQYF. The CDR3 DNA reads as TGTGCCAGCACCCATGGAGGGAGAGCGACAGATACGCAGTATTTT.

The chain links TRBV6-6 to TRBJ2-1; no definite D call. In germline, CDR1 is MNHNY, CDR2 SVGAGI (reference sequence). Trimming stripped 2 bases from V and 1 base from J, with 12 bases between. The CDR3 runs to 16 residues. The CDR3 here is CASSYQVSGSYNEQFF. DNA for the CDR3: TGTGCCAGCAGTTACCAGGTATCCGGGTCCTACAATGAGCAGTTCTTC.

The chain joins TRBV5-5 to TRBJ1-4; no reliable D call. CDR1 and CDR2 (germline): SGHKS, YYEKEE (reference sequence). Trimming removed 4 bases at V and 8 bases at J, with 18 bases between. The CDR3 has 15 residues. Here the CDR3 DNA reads TGTGCCAGCAGCCCACAACCCGAAGCGCCCGAAAAACTGTTTTTT. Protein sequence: CASSPQPEAPEKLFF.

In nucleotides, the CDR3 is TGTGCCAGCAGGATAGGGACAGACCAAGAGACCCAGTACTTC. It is translated as CASRIGTDQETQYF. The J gene is TRBJ2-5, the V gene TRBV2; 7 bases are a match to TRBD1. V was pared by 6 bases and J by 0 bases, with 4 bases of the junction left unmatched. The CDR3 is 14 amino acids. CDR1 and CDR2 (germline): SNHLY, FYNNEI.

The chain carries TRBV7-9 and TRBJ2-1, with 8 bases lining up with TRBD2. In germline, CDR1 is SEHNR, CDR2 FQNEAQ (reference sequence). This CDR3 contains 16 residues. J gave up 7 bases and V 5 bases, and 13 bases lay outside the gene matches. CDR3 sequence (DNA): TGTGCCAGCAGCCGGACTAGCAGGGCCAGGAGGAATGAGCAGTTCTTC. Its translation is CASSRTSRARRNEQFF. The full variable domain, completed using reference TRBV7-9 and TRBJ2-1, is DTGVSQNPRHKITKRGQNVTFRCDPISEHNRLYWYRQTLGQGPEFLTYFQNEAQLEKSRLLSDRFSAERPKGSFSTLEIQRTEQGDSAMYLCASSRTSRARRNEQFFGPGTRLTVL.

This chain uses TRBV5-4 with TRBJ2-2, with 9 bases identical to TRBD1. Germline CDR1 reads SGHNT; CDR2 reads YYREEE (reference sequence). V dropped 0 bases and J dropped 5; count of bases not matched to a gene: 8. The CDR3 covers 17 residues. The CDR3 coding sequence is TGTGCCAGCAGCTTGGATGGGACAGGGCATCGGACCGGGGAGCTGTTTTTT. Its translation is CASSLDGTGHRTGELFF.

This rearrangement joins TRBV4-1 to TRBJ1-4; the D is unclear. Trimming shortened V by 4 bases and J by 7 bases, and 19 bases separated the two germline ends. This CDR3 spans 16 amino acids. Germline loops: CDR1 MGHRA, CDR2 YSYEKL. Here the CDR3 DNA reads TGCGCCAGCAGCCGCGAGGGAAGAAGGGAAATTGAAAAACTGTTTTTT. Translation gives CASSREGRREIEKLFF.

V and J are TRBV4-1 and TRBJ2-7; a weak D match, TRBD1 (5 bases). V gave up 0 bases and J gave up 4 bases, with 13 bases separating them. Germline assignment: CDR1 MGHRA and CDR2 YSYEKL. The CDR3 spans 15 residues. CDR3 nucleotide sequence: TGCGCCAGCAGCCAAGAATGGGGCAGCGCATACGAGCAGTACGTC. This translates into CASSQEWGSAYEQYV.

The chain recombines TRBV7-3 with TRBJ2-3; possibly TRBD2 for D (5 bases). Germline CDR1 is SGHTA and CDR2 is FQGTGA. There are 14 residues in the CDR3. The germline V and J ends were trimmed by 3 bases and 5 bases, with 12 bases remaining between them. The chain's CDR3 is CASSLGVGIDTQYF. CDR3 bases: TGTGCCAGCAGCTTGGGAGTGGGAATAGATACGCAGTATTTT.

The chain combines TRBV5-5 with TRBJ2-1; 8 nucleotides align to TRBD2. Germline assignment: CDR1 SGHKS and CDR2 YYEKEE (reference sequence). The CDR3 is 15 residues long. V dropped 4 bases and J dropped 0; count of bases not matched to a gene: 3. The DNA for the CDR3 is TGTGCCAGCAGCGCGACTAGCGACTCCTACAATGAGCAGTTCTTC. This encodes CASSATSDSYNEQFF.

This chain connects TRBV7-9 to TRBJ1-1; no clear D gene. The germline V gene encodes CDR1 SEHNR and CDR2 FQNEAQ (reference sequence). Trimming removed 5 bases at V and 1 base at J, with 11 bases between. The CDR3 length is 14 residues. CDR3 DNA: TGTGCCAGCAGCGAAGGGCTGACGAACACTGAAGCTTTCTTT. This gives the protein CASSEGLTNTEAFF. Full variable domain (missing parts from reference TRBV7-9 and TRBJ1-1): DTGVSQNPRHKITKRGQNVTFRCDPISEHNRLYWYRQTLGQGPEFLTYFQNEAQLEKSRLLSDRFSAERPKGSFSTLEIQRTEQGDSAMYLCASSEGLTNTEAFFGQGTRLTVV.

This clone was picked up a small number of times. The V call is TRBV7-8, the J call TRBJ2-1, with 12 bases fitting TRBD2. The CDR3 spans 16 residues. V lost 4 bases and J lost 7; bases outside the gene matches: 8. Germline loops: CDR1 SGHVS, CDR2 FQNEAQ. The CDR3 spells CASSSRRLAGVNEQFF. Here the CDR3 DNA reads TGTGCCAGCAGCTCCAGGAGACTAGCGGGAGTGAATGAGCAGTTCTTC.

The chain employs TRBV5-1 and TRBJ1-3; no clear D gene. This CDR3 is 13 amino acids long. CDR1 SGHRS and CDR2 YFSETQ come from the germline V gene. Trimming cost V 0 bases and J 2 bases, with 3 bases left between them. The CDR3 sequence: CASSLEPGNTIYF. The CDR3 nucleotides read TGCGCCAGCAGCTTGGAACCTGGAAACACCATATATTTT.

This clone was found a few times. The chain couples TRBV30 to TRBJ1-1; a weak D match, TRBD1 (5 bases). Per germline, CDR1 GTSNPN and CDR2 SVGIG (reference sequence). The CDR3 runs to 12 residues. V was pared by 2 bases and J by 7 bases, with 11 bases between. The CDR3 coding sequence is TGTGCCTGGAGTCTCCGGGGCCGTGAAGCTTTCTTT. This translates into CAWSLRGREAFF.

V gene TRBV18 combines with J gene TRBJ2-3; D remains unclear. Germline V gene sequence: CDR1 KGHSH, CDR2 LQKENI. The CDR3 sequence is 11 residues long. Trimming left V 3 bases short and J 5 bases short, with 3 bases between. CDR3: CASSPRDTQYF. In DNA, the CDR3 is TGTGCCAGCTCACCGCGAGATACGCAGTATTTT.

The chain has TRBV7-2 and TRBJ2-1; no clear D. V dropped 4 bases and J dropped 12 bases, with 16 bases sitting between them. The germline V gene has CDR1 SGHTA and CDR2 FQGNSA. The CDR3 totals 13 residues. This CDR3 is CASSSDIAGWQFF. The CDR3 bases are TGTGCCAGCAGCTCCGACATTGCTGGATGGCAGTTCTTC.

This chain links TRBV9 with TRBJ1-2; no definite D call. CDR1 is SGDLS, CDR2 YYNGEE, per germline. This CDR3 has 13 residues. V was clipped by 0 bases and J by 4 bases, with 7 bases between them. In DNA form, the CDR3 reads TGTGCCAGCAGCGTAGACCCGGTCTATGGCTACACCTTC. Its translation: CASSVDPVYGYTF.

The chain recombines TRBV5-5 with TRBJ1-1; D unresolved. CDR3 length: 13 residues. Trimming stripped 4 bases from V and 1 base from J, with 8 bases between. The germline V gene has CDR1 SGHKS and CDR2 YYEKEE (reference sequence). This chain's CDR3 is CASSIGQNTEAFF. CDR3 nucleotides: TGTGCCAGCAGCATAGGGCAGAACACTGAAGCTTTCTTT.

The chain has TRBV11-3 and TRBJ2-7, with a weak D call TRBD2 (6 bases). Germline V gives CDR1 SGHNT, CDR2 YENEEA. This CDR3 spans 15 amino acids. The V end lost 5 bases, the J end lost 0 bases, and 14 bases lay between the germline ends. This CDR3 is CASSLRGTDSYEQYF. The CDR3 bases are TGTGCCAGCAGCCTCCGAGGGACTGACTCCTACGAGCAGTACTTC. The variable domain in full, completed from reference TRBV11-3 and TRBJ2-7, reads EAGVVQSPRYKIIEKKQPVAFWCNPISGHNTLYWYLQNLGQGPELLIRYENEEAVDDSQLPKDRFSAERLKGVDSTLKIQPAELGDSAVYLCASSLRGTDSYEQYFGPGTRLTVT.

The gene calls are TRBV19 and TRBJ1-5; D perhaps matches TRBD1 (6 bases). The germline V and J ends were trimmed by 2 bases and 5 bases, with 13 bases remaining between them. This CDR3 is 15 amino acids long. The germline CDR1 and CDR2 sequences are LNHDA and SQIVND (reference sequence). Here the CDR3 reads CASSIWQGIYQPQHF. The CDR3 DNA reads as TGTGCCAGTAGTATATGGCAGGGGATATATCAGCCCCAGCATTTT. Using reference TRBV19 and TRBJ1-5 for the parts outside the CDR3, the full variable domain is DGGITQSPKYLFRKEGQNVTLSCEQNLNHDAMYWYRQDPGQGLRLIYYSQIVNDFQKGDIAEGYSVSREKKESFPLTVTSAQKNPTAFYLCASSIWQGIYQPQHFGDGTRLSIL.

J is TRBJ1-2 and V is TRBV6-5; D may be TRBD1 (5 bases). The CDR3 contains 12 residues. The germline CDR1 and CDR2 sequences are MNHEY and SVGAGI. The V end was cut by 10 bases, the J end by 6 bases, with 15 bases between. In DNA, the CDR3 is TGTGCCACCACCGTCGCGGGGCATGGCTACACCTTC. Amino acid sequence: CATTVAGHGYTF.